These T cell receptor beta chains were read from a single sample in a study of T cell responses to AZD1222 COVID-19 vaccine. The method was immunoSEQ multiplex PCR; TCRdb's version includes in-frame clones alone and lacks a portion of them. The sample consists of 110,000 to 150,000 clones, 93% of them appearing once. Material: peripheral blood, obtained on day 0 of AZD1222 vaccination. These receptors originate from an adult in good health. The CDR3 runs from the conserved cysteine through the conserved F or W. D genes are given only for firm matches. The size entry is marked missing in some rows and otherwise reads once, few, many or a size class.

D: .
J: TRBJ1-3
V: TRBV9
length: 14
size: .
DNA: TGTGCCAGCAGCGTAGATCCAGGTGGAAACACCATATATTTT
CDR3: CASSVDPGGNTIYF

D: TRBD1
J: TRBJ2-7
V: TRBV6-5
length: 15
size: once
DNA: TGTGCCAGCAGACTTTCCGGGACAGGGTTGGTCGAGCAGTACTTC
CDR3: CASRLSGTGLVEQYF

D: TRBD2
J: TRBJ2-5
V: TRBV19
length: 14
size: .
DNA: TGTGCCAGTAGCGCGGGAGCCACGCTAGAGACCCAGTACTTC
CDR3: CASSAGATLETQYF

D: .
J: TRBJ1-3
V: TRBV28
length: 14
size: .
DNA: TGTGCCAGCAGTTTGGGGGGCTCCGGAAACACCATATATTTT
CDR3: CASSLGGSGNTIYF

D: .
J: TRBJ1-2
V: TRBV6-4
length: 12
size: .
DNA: TGTGCCAGCCCTGACAAGTACTATGGCTACACCTTC
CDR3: CASPDKYYGYTF

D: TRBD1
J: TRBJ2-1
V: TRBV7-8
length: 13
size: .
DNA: TGTGCCAGCAGCCTCGGGGCCCGGGACAGGCTTTTCTTC
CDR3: CASSLGARDRLFF

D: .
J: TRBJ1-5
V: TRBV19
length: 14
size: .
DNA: TGTGCCAGTAGTATAACCAGGGGAAATCAGCCCCAGCATTTT
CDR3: CASSITRGNQPQHF

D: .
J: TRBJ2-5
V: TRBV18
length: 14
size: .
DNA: TGTGCCAGCTCACCATCCTGTGCGGAAGAGACCCAGTACTTC
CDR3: CASSPSCAEETQYF

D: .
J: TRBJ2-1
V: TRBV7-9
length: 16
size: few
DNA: TGTGCCAGCAGCCCCACCAAGGGACTCGTCTACAATGAGCAGTTCTTC
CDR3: CASSPTKGLVYNEQFF

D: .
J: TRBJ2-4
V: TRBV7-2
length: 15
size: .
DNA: TGTGCCAGCAGCTTAGACTTCCCAGGGCGGAACATTCAGTACTTC
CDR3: CASSLDFPGRNIQYF

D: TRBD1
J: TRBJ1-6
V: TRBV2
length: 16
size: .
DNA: TGTGCCAGCAGTCCCGACAGGGGATCCTATAATTCACCCCTCCACTTT
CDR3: CASSPDRGSYNSPLHF

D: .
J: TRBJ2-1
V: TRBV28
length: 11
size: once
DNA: TGTGCCAGCAGCCTAGGTGGTGAGCAGTTCTTC
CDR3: CASSLGGEQFF

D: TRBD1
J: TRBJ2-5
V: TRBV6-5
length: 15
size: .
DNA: TGTGCCAGCAGTTACTCTTACAGGGGCGAAGAGACCCAGTACTTC
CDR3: CASSYSYRGEETQYF

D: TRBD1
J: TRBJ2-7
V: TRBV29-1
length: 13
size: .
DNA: TGCAGCGTTGAGGGACAGGGGGTCTACGAGCAGTACTTC
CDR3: CSVEGQGVYEQYF

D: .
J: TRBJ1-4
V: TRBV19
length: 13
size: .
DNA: TGTGCCAGTAGTATAAGTGACCACGAAAAACTGTTTTTT
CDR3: CASSISDHEKLFF

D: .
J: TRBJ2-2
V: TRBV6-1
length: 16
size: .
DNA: TGTGCCAGCAGTGAAGGGTGGGGGACGAACACCGGGGAGCTGTTTTTT
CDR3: CASSEGWGTNTGELFF

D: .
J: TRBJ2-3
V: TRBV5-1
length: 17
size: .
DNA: TGCGCCAGCAGCTTGGAGGGGCAGGGGAGGACCGAAGATACGCAGTATTTT
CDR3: CASSLEGQGRTEDTQYF

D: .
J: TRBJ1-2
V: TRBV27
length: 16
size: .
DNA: TGTGCCAGCAGTCGGAACAGGGTGCCCGCTAACTATGGCTACACCTTC
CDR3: CASSRNRVPANYGYTF

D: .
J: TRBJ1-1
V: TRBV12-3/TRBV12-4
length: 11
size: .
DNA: TGTGCCAGCCTACAGAGGACTGAAGCTTTCTTT
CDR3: CASLQRTEAFF

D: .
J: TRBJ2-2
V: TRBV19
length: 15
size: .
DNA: TGTGCCAGTAGTATACAACAGGGCGGCACCGGGGAGCTGTTTTTT
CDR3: CASSIQQGGTGELFF

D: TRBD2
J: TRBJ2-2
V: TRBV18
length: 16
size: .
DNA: TGTGCCAGCTCACCACCCTGGGTAGCGGGAACCGGGGAGCTGTTTTTT
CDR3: CASSPPWVAGTGELFF

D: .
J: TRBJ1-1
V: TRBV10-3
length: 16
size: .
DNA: TGTGCCATCAGTGACCCACCGGGGGGCGCTAACACTGAAGCTTTCTTT
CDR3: CAISDPPGGANTEAFF

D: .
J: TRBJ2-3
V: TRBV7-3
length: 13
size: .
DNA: TGTGCCAGCAGCTCACAGGGTGCAGATACGCAGTATTTT
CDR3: CASSSQGADTQYF

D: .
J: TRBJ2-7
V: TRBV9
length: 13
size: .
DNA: TGTGCCAGCAGCCAAAGTGAAGGGGGCGAGCAGTACTTC
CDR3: CASSQSEGGEQYF

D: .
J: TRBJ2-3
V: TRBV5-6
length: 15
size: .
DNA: TGTGCCAGCAGCTTGGCGGGGAGTGTAGTGGATACGCAGTATTTT
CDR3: CASSLAGSVVDTQYF

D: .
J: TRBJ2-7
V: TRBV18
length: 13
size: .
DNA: TGTGCCAGCTCAGCCTCAGGGTACTACGAGCAGTACTTC
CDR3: CASSASGYYEQYF

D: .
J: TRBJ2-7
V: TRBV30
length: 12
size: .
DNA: TGTGCCTGGGGGAGGGGGCCCTACGAGCAGTACTTC
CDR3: CAWGRGPYEQYF

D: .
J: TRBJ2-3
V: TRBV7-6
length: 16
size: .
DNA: TGTGCCAGCAGCTCCCGCTTAGCGGAGGGGACAGATACGCAGTATTTT
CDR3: CASSSRLAEGTDTQYF

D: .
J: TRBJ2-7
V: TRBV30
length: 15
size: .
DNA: TGTGCCTGGAGACACCAGGACGGGCGAACCTACGAGCAGTACTTC
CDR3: CAWRHQDGRTYEQYF

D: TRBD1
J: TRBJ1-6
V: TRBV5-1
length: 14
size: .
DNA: TGCGCCAGCAGCTTTGACAGGGATGGTTCACCCCTCCACTTT
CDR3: CASSFDRDGSPLHF

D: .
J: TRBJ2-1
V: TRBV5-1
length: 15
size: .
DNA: TGCGCCAGCAGCTTGGTAACAACCACCTACAATGAGCAGTTCTTC
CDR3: CASSLVTTTYNEQFF

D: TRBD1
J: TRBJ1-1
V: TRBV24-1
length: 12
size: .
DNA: TGTGCCACCAGTAAGGGGGCCACTGAAGCTTTCTTT
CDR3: CATSKGATEAFF

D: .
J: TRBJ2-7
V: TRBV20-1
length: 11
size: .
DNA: TGCAGTGCCCCCGAGGCCTACGAGCAGTACTTC
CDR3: CSAPEAYEQYF

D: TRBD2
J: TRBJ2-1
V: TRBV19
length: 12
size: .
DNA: TGTGCCAGTAGTACTAGCGGGGATGAGCAGTTCTTC
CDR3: CASSTSGDEQFF

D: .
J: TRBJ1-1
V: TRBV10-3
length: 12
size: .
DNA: TGTGCCATCCAGGGTGCCCACACTGAAGCTTTCTTT
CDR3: CAIQGAHTEAFF

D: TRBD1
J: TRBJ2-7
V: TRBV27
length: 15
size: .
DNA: TGTGCCAGCAGTACCCCCGGGACAGGGTTTCTCGAGCAGTACTTC
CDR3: CASSTPGTGFLEQYF

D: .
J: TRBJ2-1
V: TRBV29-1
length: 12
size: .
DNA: TGCAGCGTGGGGGAAGTGGACAATGAGCAGTTCTTC
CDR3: CSVGEVDNEQFF

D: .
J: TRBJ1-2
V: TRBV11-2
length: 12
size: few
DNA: TGTGCCAGCAGCTTGGGTCCTTATGGCTACACCTTC
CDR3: CASSLGPYGYTF

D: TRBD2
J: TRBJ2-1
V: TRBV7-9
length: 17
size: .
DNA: TGTGCCAGCAGCTTCGAAGCGGGAGCGAGGTCCTACAATGAGCAGTTCTTC
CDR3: CASSFEAGARSYNEQFF

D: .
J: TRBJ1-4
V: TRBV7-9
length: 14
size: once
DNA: TGTGCCAGCAGCCTAAGGACAGATCGGGAAAAACTGTTTTTT
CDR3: CASSLRTDREKLFF

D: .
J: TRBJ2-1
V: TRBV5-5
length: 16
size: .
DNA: TGTGCCAGCAGCCCGCCAGCGGCGAGCTCCTACAATGAGCAGTTCTTC
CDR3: CASSPPAASSYNEQFF

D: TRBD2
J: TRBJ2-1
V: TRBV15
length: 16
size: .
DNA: TGTGCCACCAGCAGAGATCTCCTAGCGGGAGAGCATGAGCAGTTCTTC
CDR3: CATSRDLLAGEHEQFF

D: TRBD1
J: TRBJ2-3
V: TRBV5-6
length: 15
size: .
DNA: TGTGCCAGCAGCTTGGTGGGGACAGGTGGGGATACGCAGTATTTT
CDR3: CASSLVGTGGDTQYF

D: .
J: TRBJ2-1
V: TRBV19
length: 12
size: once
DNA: TGTGCCAGTAGTATTGGGGAAAATGAGCAGTTCTTC
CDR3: CASSIGENEQFF

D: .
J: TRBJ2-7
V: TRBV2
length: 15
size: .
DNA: TGTGCCAGCAGTGAAGAGGAGGGCCGCGCGTGGGAGCAGTACTTC
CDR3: CASSEEEGRAWEQYF

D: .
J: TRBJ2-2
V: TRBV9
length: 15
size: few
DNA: TGTGCCAGCAGCGTTGGTGCGTCGAACACCGGGGAGCTGTTTTTT
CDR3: CASSVGASNTGELFF

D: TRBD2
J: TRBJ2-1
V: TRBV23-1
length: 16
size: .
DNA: TGCGCCAGCAGCACGACTAGCGGGAGAGTGTACAATGAGCAGTTCTTC
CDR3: CASSTTSGRVYNEQFF

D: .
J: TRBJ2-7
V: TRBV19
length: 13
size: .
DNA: TGTGCCAGTAGTTTGGGGTCCACCTACGAGCAGTACTTC
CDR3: CASSLGSTYEQYF

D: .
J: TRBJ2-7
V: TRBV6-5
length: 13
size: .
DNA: TGTGCCAGCAGGCGAGGGACATATTACGAGCAGTACTTC
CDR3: CASRRGTYYEQYF

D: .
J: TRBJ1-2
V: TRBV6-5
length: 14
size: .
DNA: TGTGCCAGCAGTTACTCGAATAGGGGGTATGGCTACACCTTC
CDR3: CASSYSNRGYGYTF

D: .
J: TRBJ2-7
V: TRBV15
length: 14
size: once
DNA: TGTGCCACCAGCGTTGGACGGAACTCCTACGAGCAGTACTTC
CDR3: CATSVGRNSYEQYF

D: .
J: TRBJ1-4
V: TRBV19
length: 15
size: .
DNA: TGTGCCAGTAGTGCCGGGGGACGGGGTAATGAAAAACTGTTTTTT
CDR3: CASSAGGRGNEKLFF

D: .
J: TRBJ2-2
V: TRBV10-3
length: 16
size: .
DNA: TGTGCCATCAGTGCCCTTAGCGGAGGTAACACCGGGGAGCTGTTTTTT
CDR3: CAISALSGGNTGELFF

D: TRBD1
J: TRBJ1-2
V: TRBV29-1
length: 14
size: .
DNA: TGCAGCGTCTCCCAGACAGGGGAGGTCTATGGCTACACCTTC
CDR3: CSVSQTGEVYGYTF

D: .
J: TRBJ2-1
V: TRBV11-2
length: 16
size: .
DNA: TGTGCCAGCAGCTTAGTGGGTCTCCTAGGGGCCAATGAGCAGTTCTTC
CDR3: CASSLVGLLGANEQFF

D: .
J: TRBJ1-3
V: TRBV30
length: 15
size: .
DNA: TGTGCCTGGGGGGTGCCTAGGTTCTCTGGAAACACCATATATTTT
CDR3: CAWGVPRFSGNTIYF

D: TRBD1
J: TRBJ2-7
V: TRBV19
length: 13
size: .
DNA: TGTGCCAGTAATGCGGACAGGGGCTACGAGCAGTACTTC
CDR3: CASNADRGYEQYF

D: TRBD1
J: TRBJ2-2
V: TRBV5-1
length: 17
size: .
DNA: TGCGCCAGCAGCTGGGGGGACAGGAGCGCGAACACCGGGGAGCTGTTTTTT
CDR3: CASSWGDRSANTGELFF

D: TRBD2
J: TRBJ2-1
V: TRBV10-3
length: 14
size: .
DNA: TGTGCCATCAGTGCTGGACTAGAAGCCGGTGAGCAGTTCTTC
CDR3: CAISAGLEAGEQFF